These 6 T cell receptor beta chains originate from one sample sequenced in a study of T cell repertoires and HLA-DP antigens. Sequencing used immunoSEQ multiplex PCR; TCRdb keeps in-frame clones, though not all of them. The table has roughly 120,000 clones, about 92% seen once. What these receptors recognize is not known. The source material was CD4+ T cells from PBMCs. All receptors derive from a woman between 18 and 29 years old in good health and CMV-seronegative.

This clone occurred a few times. The V call is TRBV7-9, the J call TRBJ1-2; D gene unclear. The CDR3 length is 12 residues. The germline CDR1 and CDR2 sequences are SEHNR and FQNEAQ (reference sequence). Trimming stripped 3 bases from V and 2 bases from J, with 4 bases between. The CDR3 here is CASSFENYGYTF. In nucleotides, the CDR3 is TGTGCCAGCAGCTTCGAGAACTATGGCTACACCTTC.

J is TRBJ1-5 and V is TRBV15; D gene uncertain. V lost 0 bases to trimming and J lost 4 bases, with 4 bases between them. The CDR3 has 13 amino acids. Germline CDR1 and CDR2: LNHNV and YYDKDF (reference sequence). CDR3 DNA: TGTGCCACCAGCAGAGATCCGAATCAGCCCCAGCATTTT. Residues: CATSRDPNQPQHF.

J is TRBJ1-2 and V is TRBV19, with unresolved D. V lost 5 bases and J lost 3, with 16 bases in between. The germline gives CDR1 LNHDA, CDR2 SQIVND (reference sequence). CDR3 length: 15 amino acids. The DNA of the CDR3 is TGTGCCAGTAGTTCTATAACGGGAAGCCACTATGGCTACACCTTC. Its protein product is CASSSITGSHYGYTF.

This chain uses TRBV25-1 with TRBJ2-1; D might be TRBD1 (5 bases). Germline CDR1 MGHDK, CDR2 SYGVNS. The CDR3 totals 12 residues. V gave up 4 bases and J gave up 8 bases, with 9 bases separating them. The DNA for the CDR3 is TGTGCCAGCAGTGTGCAGGGCTATGAGCAGTTCTTC. Its translation: CASSVQGYEQFF.

The chain employs TRBV7-9 and TRBJ2-1; a possible D gene is TRBD2 (6 bases). The V and J ends lost 5 bases and 0 bases respectively, with 20 bases between them. This CDR3 comprises 18 residues. Germline assignment: CDR1 SEHNR and CDR2 FQNEAQ (reference sequence). Here the CDR3 DNA reads TGTGCCAGCAGCCCCCCGCTTGAGGGAGGATTCTCCTACAATGAGCAGTTCTTC. Its protein is CASSPPLEGGFSYNEQFF.

V is TRBV7-8 and J is TRBJ1-5; D ambiguous. Germline V gene data show CDR1 as SGHVS and CDR2 as FQNEAQ. V was shortened by 5 bases and J by 2 bases, with 16 bases between the two germline ends. The CDR3 loop spans 16 amino acids. The CDR3, as DNA: TGTGCCAGCAGCCAAGGGAGAGCCGTCGGCAATCAGCCCCAGCATTTT. Translation gives CASSQGRAVGNQPQHF.